The 2 T cell receptor beta chains given below trace back to one sample, sequenced in a study of vaccination effects on CD4 cells after COVID-19. Profiled with immunoSEQ multiplex PCR; TCRdb holds only in-frame clones, not every one. In the table there are around 37,000 clones, 60% to 75% of which are singletons. Upon completion of around ten days in culture, CD4+ T cells were isolated. What these receptors recognize is not known. The sample consisted of CD4+ T cells from PBMCs cultured without peptide, taken before COVID-19 vaccination. The receptors come from a human donor who received a COVID-19 vaccine.

The rearrangement uses TRBV7-2 and TRBJ1-1; D is perhaps TRBD1 (6 bases). The CDR3 totals 18 residues. The ends were cut back, 4 bases at V and 6 bases at J, with 27 bases in the middle. In germline, CDR1 is SGHTA, CDR2 FQGNSA. This CDR3 reads CASSSNYRVRGTRAEAFF. CDR3 sequence (DNA): TGTGCCAGCAGCTCAAATTACAGGGTACGGGGGACCAGGGCTGAAGCTTTCTTT.

This chain links TRBV6-2 or TRBV6-3 with TRBJ2-3; TRBD2 agrees at 7 bases. CDR1 is MNHEY, CDR2 SVGEGT, per germline. The V gene end was trimmed by 4 bases and the J gene end by 7 bases; junction bases not matched to a gene: 8. The length of the CDR3 is 14 residues. CDR3 DNA sequence: TGTGCCAGCAGTTTGCGACCGGGGGGATATACGCAGTATTTT. Amino acid sequence: CASSLRPGGYTQYF.